This TCR beta chain was captured in a study of radiotherapy plus CTLA-4 blockade in lung cancer. The data were produced by immunoSEQ multiplex PCR, yet TCRdb's version contains in-frame clones alone and is incomplete. The sample lists about 98,000 clones; about 81% were seen once. CDR3 length: 17 residues. Germline-derived CDR1 and CDR2 are KGHSH and LQKENI. The V end lost 3 bases, the J end lost 7 bases, and 22 bases lay between the germline ends. This clone has only one observation. This TCR derives from a human donor with non-small cell lung cancer who had a partial response to radiotherapy plus ipilimumab. The sequencing here drew on peripheral blood, taken from a patient treated with radiotherapy plus ipilimumab. This chain links TRBV18 with TRBJ2-1, with a tentative D call TRBD2 (7 bases). The CDR3 nucleotides read TGTGCCAGCTCACCGCCCCCGGGGGGCAGAGGTAAAAATGAGCAGTTCTTC. It translates to CASSPPPGGRGKNEQFF.